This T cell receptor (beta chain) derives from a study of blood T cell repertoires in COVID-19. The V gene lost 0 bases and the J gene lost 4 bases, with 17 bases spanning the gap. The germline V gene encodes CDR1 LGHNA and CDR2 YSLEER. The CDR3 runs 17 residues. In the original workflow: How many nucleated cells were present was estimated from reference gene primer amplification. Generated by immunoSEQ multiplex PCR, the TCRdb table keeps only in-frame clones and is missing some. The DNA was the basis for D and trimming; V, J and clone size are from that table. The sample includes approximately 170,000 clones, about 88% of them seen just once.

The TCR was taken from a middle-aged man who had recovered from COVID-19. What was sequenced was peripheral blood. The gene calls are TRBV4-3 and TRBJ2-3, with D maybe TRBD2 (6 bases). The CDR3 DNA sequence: TGCGCCAGCAGCCAAGACCCAGCTCCCCCGGGGGCAGATACGCAGTATTTT. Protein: CASSQDPAPPGADTQYF.